This entry lists 10 T cell receptor beta chains sequenced from one sample in a study of blood T cell repertoires in COVID-19 (dated by TCRdb to 2018 to 2021). Library preparation employed the immunoSEQ multiplex PCR assay. TCRdb took this table from immuneACCESS and kept in-frame rearrangements with V and J called. Such tables lack part of the clones; where checked against another copy, unresolved V genes explain under half of the gap, and the rest is unexplained. The sample includes fewer than 450,000 clones, with about 90% observed a single time. Of the sample, about 6.9% falls within the top ten clones. The sample taken for sequencing was peripheral blood. The source is a woman between 45 and 65 years old with COVID-19, enrolled during active disease.

The rearrangement uses TRBV11-3 and TRBJ2-1; possibly TRBD1 for D (5 bases). The CDR3 has 15 residues. Trimming stripped 2 bases from V and 6 bases from J, with 14 bases between. Germline-derived CDR1 and CDR2 are SGHNT and YENEEA. CDR3 residues: CASSLRTTGANEQFF. CDR3 nucleotide sequence: TGTGCCAGCAGCTTAAGAACCACTGGGGCCAATGAGCAGTTCTTC.

The genes are TRBV18 and TRBJ2-3, with 12 bases fitting TRBD2. Germline trimming cut 4 bases from V and 8 bases from J; bases unmatched to any gene: 13. CDR3 size: 17 residues. Germline CDR1 KGHSH, CDR2 LQKENI. This CDR3 reads CASSHSEATSGRITQYF. CDR3 DNA: TGTGCCAGCTCACACTCCGAAGCGACTAGCGGGAGAATTACGCAGTATTTT.

The table lists this clone with a count of one. The CDR3 here is CASSQDAAPRGGTEAFF. DNA for the CDR3: TGCGCCAGCAGCCAAGATGCAGCCCCGAGGGGGGGCACTGAAGCTTTCTTT. The rearrangement joins TRBV4-1 to TRBJ1-1; possible D gene TRBD1, 6 bases. From germline, CDR1 is MGHRA and CDR2 YSYEKL. This CDR3 has 17 amino acids. Trimming shortened V by 0 bases and J by 4 bases, and 18 bases separated the two germline ends.

This clone came up a few times. V and J are TRBV3-1 (or the pseudogene TRBV3-2) and TRBJ1-2; 7 bases are shared with TRBD1. Germline CDR1 and CDR2: LGHDT and YNNKEL (reference sequence). This CDR3 contains 12 residues. Unmatched junction bases numbered 1, after V lost 4 bases and J lost 5 bases. The CDR3 nucleotides are TGTGCCAGCAGCCTGACAGGGTATGGCTACACCTTC. It is translated as CASSLTGYGYTF.

V is TRBV3-1 (or the pseudogene TRBV3-2) and J is TRBJ1-5; TRBD1 matches 8 bases. The germline V gene has CDR1 LGHDT and CDR2 YNNKEL (reference sequence). The CDR3 runs 16 residues. The ends lost 2 bases at V and 7 bases at J; junction bases unmatched: 10. This CDR3 is CASSQNAGGVGQPQHF. CDR3 coding DNA: TGTGCCAGCAGCCAAAACGCAGGGGGCGTAGGACAGCCCCAGCATTTT.

The chain uses TRBV2 and TRBJ2-3; D is undetermined. Germline V gene data show CDR1 as SNHLY and CDR2 as FYNNEI. The CDR3 has 13 amino acids. Trimming removed 5 bases from V and 1 base from J, with 7 bases in between. DNA of the CDR3: TGTGCCAGCAGTCAACAAGGCACAGATACGCAGTATTTT. Its translation: CASSQQGTDTQYF.

This clone was recorded once. The rearrangement links TRBV6-6 to TRBJ1-5; the D is unclear. This CDR3 region has 15 residues. The V end lost 6 bases, the J end lost 0 bases, and 12 bases lay between the germline ends. The germline gives CDR1 MNHNY, CDR2 SVGAGI (reference sequence). The CDR3 bases are TGTGCCAGCAGCCCGCTGCGGGATAGCAATCAGCCCCAGCATTTT. Translation gives CASSPLRDSNQPQHF.

The rearrangement links TRBV9 to TRBJ2-5; a possible D gene is TRBD1 (7 bases). V was shortened by 3 bases and J by 1 base, with 13 bases between the two germline ends. This CDR3 comprises 15 residues. Germline lookup yields CDR1 SGDLS and CDR2 YYNGEE. CDR3 DNA: TGTGCCAGCAGCGGCGGGACAGCTCTCCAAGAGACCCAGTACTTC. Protein product: CASSGGTALQETQYF. The variable domain in full, completed from reference TRBV9 and TRBJ2-5, reads DSGVTQTPKHLITATGQRVTLRCSPRSGDLSVYWYQQSLDQGLQFLIQYYNGEERAKGNILERFSAQQFPDLHSELNLSSLELGDSALYFCASSGGTALQETQYFGPGTRLLVL.

This chain connects TRBV7-2 to TRBJ1-1; 9 bases fit TRBD1. Germline CDR1 is SGHTA and CDR2 is FQGNSA. With 6 bases clipped from V and 4 bases from J, the junction kept 6 bases outside the gene matches. The length of the CDR3 is 14 residues. This chain's CDR3 is CASRYRDRVTEAFF. CDR3 sequence (DNA): TGTGCCAGCAGGTACCGGGACAGGGTCACTGAAGCTTTCTTT. The whole variable domain, filled in from reference TRBV7-2 and TRBJ1-1, reads GAGVSQSPSNKVTEKGKDVELRCDPISGHTALYWYRQSLGQGLEFLIYFQGNSAPDKSGLPSDRFSAERTGGSVSTLTIQRTQQEDSAVYLCASRYRDRVTEAFFGQGTRLTVV.

This clone was seen a few times. V is TRBV7-9 and J is TRBJ1-2; D gene ambiguous. V lost 5 bases, J lost 6 bases, and 10 bases lay in between. This CDR3 has 12 amino acids. CDR1 SEHNR and CDR2 FQNEAQ come from the germline V gene (reference sequence). This CDR3 reads CASSPIRDGYTF. Written as DNA, the CDR3 is TGTGCCAGCAGCCCCATTCGGGATGGCTACACCTTC.